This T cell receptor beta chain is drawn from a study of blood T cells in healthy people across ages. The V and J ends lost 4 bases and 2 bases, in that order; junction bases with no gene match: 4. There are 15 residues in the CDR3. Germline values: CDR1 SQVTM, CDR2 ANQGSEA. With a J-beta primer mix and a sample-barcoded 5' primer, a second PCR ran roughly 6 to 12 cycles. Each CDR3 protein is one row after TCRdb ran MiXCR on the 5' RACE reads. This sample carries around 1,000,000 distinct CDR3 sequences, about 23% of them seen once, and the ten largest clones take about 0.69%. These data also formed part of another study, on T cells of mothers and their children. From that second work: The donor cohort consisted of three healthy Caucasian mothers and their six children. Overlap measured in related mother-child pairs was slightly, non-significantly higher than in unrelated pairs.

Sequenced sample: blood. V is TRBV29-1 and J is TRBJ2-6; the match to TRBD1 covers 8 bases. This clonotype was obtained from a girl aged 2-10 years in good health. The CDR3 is CSVGAGGAGANVLTF. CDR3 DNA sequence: TGCAGCGTTGGAGCAGGGGGCGCTGGGGCCAACGTCCTGACTTTC.